This T cell receptor (beta chain) is drawn from a study of blood T cells in healthy people across ages (dated by TCRdb to the mid-2010s). Regarding the research as a whole: In model experiments, template switching captured about one uniquely barcoded TCR beta cDNA molecule for every two T cells. The donors were divided into four age groups: young (average around 16 years), middle-aged (around 41), aged (roughly 60) and long-lived (roughly 88). Using the same blood draw, the study looked at two additional independent replicas of 1 million unique cDNA reads for two donors, one aged 18 to 30 and the other aged 80 or older. To avoid experimental bias, donors of different ages were spread randomly across the sequencing lanes. Age-related changes in TCR beta repertoire diversity were measured in the study by deep sequencing normalized with unique cDNA molecular identifiers. Points the paper makes about the study in general: Observed TCR beta diversity correlated strongly with the percentage of naive T cells measured by flow cytometry. Because donor CMV infection status was unknown, age-related changes in expanded clonotypes were potentially confounded. Total diversity estimates from one million sequenced T cells were considered lower bounds and underestimates. As age increased, observed TCR beta diversity per million T cells dropped in a roughly linear way, and a significant reduction was already evident by age 40. Because profiling used bulk unsorted PBMCs, naive and antigen-experienced compartments could not be compared conclusively. The long-lived group showed more naive CD4+ T cells, fewer expanded clones and increased TCR diversity than the aged group, suggesting age selection.

Systemically healthy Caucasian individuals from Russia, 35 to 50 in total and aged about 6 to 100 years, were included as donors. Each donor gave 9 to 10 milliliters of peripheral blood, collected into EDTA-treated Vacutainer tubes. Ficoll-Paque density-gradient centrifugation was used to isolate PBMCs, with at least 6.5 million per sample. Total RNA was extracted from PBMCs with Trizol reagent, with at least 6 micrograms obtained per sample. The percentages of naive CD45RAhigh/CD27high T cells were determined by flow cytometry on a PBMC aliquot from every donor. This clonotype was observed a handful of times. This receptor's antigen is unknown. No qualities accompany the bases; no much larger clone lies one base away. Per the germline V gene (reference sequence), GTSNPN is the CDR1 and SVGIG is the CDR2. V drops 1 base and J drops 6 bases, leaving 16 bases in between. The CDR3 contains 15 residues, cysteine and phenylalanine counted. This entry keeps only the CDR3 DNA: 45 bases, framed from base 1.

The receptor library was made with 5' RACE. The instrument was an Illumina HiSeq 2500. A second 7 to 11 cycle PCR used a sample-barcoded 5' primer and a J-beta primer mix. A template-switch 5' adaptor carrying 12 random nucleotides introduced a unique molecular identifier onto each TCR beta cDNA molecule. At least 2.5 million CDR3-containing paired-end reads were obtained from each sample. First-strand cDNA synthesis was performed from all RNA using the Mint cDNA synthesis kit, with priming by a TRBC-specific oligonucleotide. Following uracil-DNA glycosylase treatment, all cDNA underwent a first 18-cycle PCR with the universal primers M1SS and BC2_uni_R. The paper's data handling went like this. Each sample was normalized by randomly selecting 1 million high-quality reads, each carrying a distinct molecular identifier. Reads sharing molecular identifiers were discarded rather than binned into consensus sequences. MiTCR, run with a Q25 quality threshold and the strictest error-elimination algorithm, handled CDR3 identification, clonotype clustering and error correction. A nonparametric unseen species model using Euler transformation provided a lower-bound estimate of total TCR beta diversity. TCRdb took the public reads, trimmed them with fastp at Q25, ran MiXCR for clone calling and kept in-frame beta chains. CDR3 protein sequences are deduplicated, and each keeps its most common genes and DNA. TCRdb's processing, not the authors', yielded these V and J calls. The sample table shows some 750,000 distinct CDR3 sequences, and 20% to 25% are seen once. The ten largest clones add up to about 20% of the sample.

Sequencing was done on a sample of blood. The receptor comes from a man aged 65-85 years in good health. Recombination linked TRBV30 to TRBJ1-5, with a tentative D gene TRBD1 over 6 matching bases. The CDR3 has the sequence CAWSGNRVRGQPQHF. The nucleotides read TGTGCCTGGAGTGGGAACAGGGTCAGGGGTCAGCCCCAGCATTTT.